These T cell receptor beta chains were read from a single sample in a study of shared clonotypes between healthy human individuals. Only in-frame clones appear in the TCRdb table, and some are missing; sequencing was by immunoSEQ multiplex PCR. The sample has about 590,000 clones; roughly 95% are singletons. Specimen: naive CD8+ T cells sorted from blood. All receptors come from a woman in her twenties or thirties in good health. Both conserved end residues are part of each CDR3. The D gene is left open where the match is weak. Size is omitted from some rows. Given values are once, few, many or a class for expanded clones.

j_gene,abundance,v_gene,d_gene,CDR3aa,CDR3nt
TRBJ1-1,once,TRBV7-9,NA,CASSLAGYMNTEAFF,TGTGCCAGCAGCTTAGCAGGGTACATGAACACTGAAGCTTTCTTT
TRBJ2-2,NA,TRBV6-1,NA,CASSVSGELFF,TGTGCCAGCAGTGTATCCGGGGAGCTGTTTTTT
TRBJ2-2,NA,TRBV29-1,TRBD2,CSVDLTSGVPGELFF,TGCAGCGTTGATTTGACTAGCGGTGTCCCCGGGGAGCTGTTTTTT
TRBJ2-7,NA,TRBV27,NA,CASSPSRGSGNYEQYF,TGTGCCAGCAGCCCCAGTCGGGGGAGTGGAAACTACGAGCAGTACTTC
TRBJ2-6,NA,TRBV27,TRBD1,CASSHTTGTGYANVLTF,TGTGCCAGTTCCCATACCACCGGGACAGGGTATGCCAACGTCCTGACTTTC
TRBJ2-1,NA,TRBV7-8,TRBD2,CASSLGLAPNEQFF,TGTGCCAGCAGCTTAGGACTAGCACCCAATGAGCAGTTCTTC
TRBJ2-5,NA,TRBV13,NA,CASSSSGLPRETQYF,TGTGCCAGCAGCTCCTCCGGACTACCCCGTGAGACCCAGTACTTC
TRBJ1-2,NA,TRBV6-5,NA,CASSGGLSDGYTF,TGTGCCAGCAGTGGGGGGCTGAGCGATGGCTACACCTTC
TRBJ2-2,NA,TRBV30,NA,CAWSVNWGSNTGELFF,TGTGCCTGGAGTGTAAACTGGGGCTCGAACACCGGGGAGCTGTTTTTT
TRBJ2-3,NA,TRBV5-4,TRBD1,CASSLGTGGGTDTQYF,TGTGCCAGCAGCTTGGGAACAGGGGGCGGAACAGATACGCAGTATTTT
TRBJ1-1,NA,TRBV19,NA,CASSTGPEMNTEAFF,TGTGCCAGTAGTACAGGACCTGAAATGAACACTGAAGCTTTCTTT
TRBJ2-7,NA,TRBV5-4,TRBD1,CASSSDRGTRRDEQYF,TGTGCCAGCAGCTCGGACAGGGGGACTAGACGAGACGAGCAGTACTTC
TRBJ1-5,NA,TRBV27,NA,CASSSSDSNQPQHF,TGTGCCAGCAGTTCCAGTGATAGCAATCAGCCCCAGCATTTT
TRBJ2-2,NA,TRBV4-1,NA,CASSRTSGAPGELFF,TGCGCCAGCAGCCGGACCTCGGGGGCTCCCGGGGAGCTGTTTTTT
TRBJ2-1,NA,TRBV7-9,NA,CASRWGEAEQFF,TGTGCCAGCCGATGGGGAGAGGCAGAGCAGTTCTTC
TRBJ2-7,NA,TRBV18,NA,CASSPTYGRDEQYF,TGTGCCAGCTCACCAACATATGGCAGGGACGAGCAGTACTTC